Listed below are T cell receptor beta chains from one sample, sequenced in a study of blood T cell repertoires in COVID-19. The method was immunoSEQ multiplex PCR; TCRdb's version includes in-frame clones alone and lacks a portion of them. The sample records over 200,000 clones, over 70% being singletons. The sequencing input was PBMCs or T cells enriched from blood (not recorded which). The receptors were sampled from a young woman who had been exposed to COVID-19. CDR3s include the opening cysteine and the closing phenylalanine or tryptophan. D genes are given only for firm matches. Expanded clones get a size class; other rows say once, few or many, or leave the size out.

V gene: TRBV5-1
J gene: TRBJ2-1
D gene: .
clone size: .
CDR3 length: 13
CDR3 protein: CASSPATGNEQFF
CDR3 DNA: TGCGCCAGCAGCCCCGCGACAGGCAATGAGCAGTTCTTC

V gene: TRBV11-1
J gene: TRBJ2-7
D gene: .
clone size: .
CDR3 length: 12
CDR3 protein: CASSPNGDEQYF
CDR3 DNA: TGTGCCAGCAGCCCTAATGGTGACGAGCAGTACTTC

V gene: TRBV11-2
J gene: TRBJ2-1
D gene: TRBD2
clone size: .
CDR3 length: 14
CDR3 protein: CASSPAGGRVEQFF
CDR3 DNA: TGTGCCAGCAGCCCAGCGGGAGGGCGGGTTGAGCAGTTCTTC

V gene: TRBV2
J gene: TRBJ1-5
D gene: .
clone size: once
CDR3 length: 13
CDR3 protein: CASRRERNQPQHF
CDR3 DNA: TGTGCCAGCAGGCGGGAGAGAAATCAGCCCCAGCATTTT

V gene: TRBV10-3
J gene: TRBJ2-7
D gene: TRBD2
clone size: .
CDR3 length: 17
CDR3 protein: CAISESTPGTSSYEQYF
CDR3 DNA: TGTGCCATCAGTGAGTCTACGCCCGGGACTAGCAGCTACGAGCAGTACTTC

V gene: TRBV4-1
J gene: TRBJ1-2
D gene: .
clone size: .
CDR3 length: 13
CDR3 protein: CASSQQFNYGYTF
CDR3 DNA: TGCGCCAGCAGCCAACAGTTTAACTATGGCTACACCTTC

V gene: TRBV5-1
J gene: TRBJ2-1
D gene: TRBD1
clone size: .
CDR3 length: 14
CDR3 protein: CASSEDRFYNEQFF
CDR3 DNA: TGCGCCAGCAGCGAGGACAGGTTCTACAATGAGCAGTTCTTC

V gene: TRBV7-2
J gene: TRBJ1-1
D gene: .
clone size: .
CDR3 length: 15
CDR3 protein: CASSLAGVGNTEAFF
CDR3 DNA: TGTGCCAGCAGCTTAGCGGGCGTTGGTAACACTGAAGCTTTCTTT

V gene: TRBV7-9
J gene: TRBJ1-5
D gene: .
clone size: .
CDR3 length: 17
CDR3 protein: CASSSDLPGARNQPQHF
CDR3 DNA: TGTGCCAGCAGCTCAGATTTGCCAGGCGCCAGGAATCAGCCCCAGCATTTT

V gene: TRBV3-1/TRBV3-2
J gene: TRBJ2-1
D gene: TRBD2
clone size: .
CDR3 length: 12
CDR3 protein: CASSQRGNEQFF
CDR3 DNA: TGTGCCAGCAGCCAGCGGGGGAATGAGCAGTTCTTC

V gene: TRBV7-9
J gene: TRBJ1-1
D gene: .
clone size: few
CDR3 length: 14
CDR3 protein: CASSSLARGTEAFF
CDR3 DNA: TGTGCCAGCAGCTCCCTCGCAAGGGGCACTGAAGCTTTCTTT

V gene: TRBV5-4
J gene: TRBJ1-2
D gene: .
clone size: .
CDR3 length: 13
CDR3 protein: CASSLKGVLGYTF
CDR3 DNA: TGTGCCAGCAGCTTGAAGGGGGTTCTGGGCTACACCTTC

V gene: TRBV30
J gene: TRBJ2-5
D gene: .
clone size: .
CDR3 length: 14
CDR3 protein: CAWSPGTPQETQYF
CDR3 DNA: TGTGCCTGGAGTCCCGGGACACCCCAAGAGACCCAGTACTTC

V gene: TRBV6-1
J gene: TRBJ2-5
D gene: .
clone size: .
CDR3 length: 15
CDR3 protein: CASSEVSGSGETQYF
CDR3 DNA: TGTGCCAGCAGTGAAGTTTCAGGGTCAGGGGAGACCCAGTACTTC

V gene: TRBV7-2
J gene: TRBJ2-3
D gene: TRBD2
clone size: .
CDR3 length: 15
CDR3 protein: CASSPRAGGSDTQYF
CDR3 DNA: TGTGCCAGCAGCCCCCGCGCGGGAGGGTCAGATACGCAGTATTTT

V gene: TRBV11-2
J gene: TRBJ2-7
D gene: .
clone size: few
CDR3 length: 18
CDR3 protein: CASSLTPILGADSYEQYF
CDR3 DNA: TGTGCCAGCAGCTTAACCCCCATTCTAGGGGCAGATTCCTACGAGCAGTACTTC

V gene: TRBV30
J gene: TRBJ1-3
D gene: TRBD1
clone size: .
CDR3 length: 15
CDR3 protein: CACPRQGKAGNTIYF
CDR3 DNA: TGTGCCTGCCCTAGACAGGGTAAGGCTGGAAACACCATATATTTT

V gene: TRBV27
J gene: TRBJ2-7
D gene: .
clone size: .
CDR3 length: 14
CDR3 protein: CASRRWVRAYEQYF
CDR3 DNA: TGTGCCAGCAGGAGGTGGGTTCGAGCCTACGAGCAGTACTTC

V gene: TRBV21-1
J gene: TRBJ1-2
D gene: .
clone size: .
CDR3 length: 15
CDR3 protein: CASSKKGKGGDGYTF
CDR3 DNA: TGTGCCAGCAGCAAAAAGGGGAAAGGAGGGGACGGCTACACCTTC

V gene: TRBV19
J gene: TRBJ1-1
D gene: TRBD1
clone size: .
CDR3 length: 15
CDR3 protein: CASSVDRAMNTEAFF
CDR3 DNA: TGTGCCAGTAGTGTGGACAGGGCAATGAACACTGAAGCTTTCTTT

V gene: TRBV5-1
J gene: TRBJ1-2
D gene: TRBD1
clone size: .
CDR3 length: 17
CDR3 protein: CASSLLGQVLVGYGYTF
CDR3 DNA: TGCGCCAGCAGCTTGTTGGGACAGGTATTAGTTGGCTATGGCTACACCTTC

V gene: TRBV28
J gene: TRBJ2-7
D gene: .
clone size: .
CDR3 length: 14
CDR3 protein: CASSFRVVNSEQYF
CDR3 DNA: TGTGCCAGCAGTTTCAGGGTAGTCAACTCCGAGCAGTACTTC

V gene: TRBV7-3
J gene: TRBJ1-1
D gene: .
clone size: .
CDR3 length: 13
CDR3 protein: CASSFDRDTEAFF
CDR3 DNA: TGTGCCAGCAGCTTCGACAGAGACACTGAAGCTTTCTTT

V gene: TRBV6-2/TRBV6-3
J gene: TRBJ2-7
D gene: .
clone size: .
CDR3 length: 16
CDR3 protein: CASSYSQRAILREQYF
CDR3 DNA: TGTGCCAGCAGTTACTCTCAGCGGGCGATACTACGCGAGCAGTACTTC

V gene: TRBV7-7
J gene: TRBJ2-3
D gene: .
clone size: .
CDR3 length: 15
CDR3 protein: CASSLATGSTDTQYF
CDR3 DNA: TGTGCCAGCAGCCTGGCGACGGGAAGCACAGATACGCAGTATTTT

V gene: TRBV20-1
J gene: TRBJ1-1
D gene: .
clone size: .
CDR3 length: 14
CDR3 protein: CSASPGDADTEAFF
CDR3 DNA: TGCAGTGCTAGTCCAGGGGACGCCGACACTGAAGCTTTCTTT

V gene: TRBV18
J gene: TRBJ2-5
D gene: TRBD2
clone size: .
CDR3 length: 16
CDR3 protein: CASSPPGRAHGETQYF
CDR3 DNA: TGTGCCAGCTCACCACCAGGGAGGGCACACGGAGAGACCCAGTACTTC

V gene: TRBV28
J gene: TRBJ1-2
D gene: TRBD1
clone size: .
CDR3 length: 13
CDR3 protein: CASSLNRGRGYTF
CDR3 DNA: TGTGCCAGCAGTTTGAACAGGGGGCGGGGCTACACCTTC

V gene: TRBV6-5
J gene: TRBJ1-2
D gene: TRBD1
clone size: .
CDR3 length: 13
CDR3 protein: CASSPGGNFGYTF
CDR3 DNA: TGTGCCAGCAGTCCAGGGGGCAACTTTGGCTACACCTTC

V gene: TRBV10-1
J gene: TRBJ1-1
D gene: .
clone size: .
CDR3 length: 13
CDR3 protein: CASSQGVDTEAFF
CDR3 DNA: TGCGCCAGCAGTCAAGGGGTGGACACTGAAGCTTTCTTT

V gene: TRBV28
J gene: TRBJ1-2
D gene: TRBD1
clone size: .
CDR3 length: 14
CDR3 protein: CASWDRSLNYGYTF
CDR3 DNA: TGTGCCAGTTGGGACAGATCCCTTAACTATGGCTACACCTTC

V gene: TRBV18
J gene: TRBJ1-1
D gene: .
clone size: once
CDR3 length: 14
CDR3 protein: CASSRSGSNTEAFF
CDR3 DNA: TGTGCCAGCTCACGCTCGGGGTCGAACACTGAAGCTTTCTTT

V gene: TRBV5-1
J gene: TRBJ2-2
D gene: .
clone size: .
CDR3 length: 13
CDR3 protein: CASSLGGVGELFF
CDR3 DNA: TGCGCCAGCAGCTTGGGTGGAGTCGGGGAGCTGTTTTTT

V gene: TRBV29-1
J gene: TRBJ2-3
D gene: .
clone size: .
CDR3 length: 14
CDR3 protein: CSVESDSPTDTQYF
CDR3 DNA: TGCAGCGTTGAGTCGGACAGCCCCACAGATACGCAGTATTTT

V gene: TRBV3-1/TRBV3-2
J gene: TRBJ2-3
D gene: TRBD2
clone size: once
CDR3 length: 18
CDR3 protein: CASSPAGLAELSTDTQYF
CDR3 DNA: TGTGCCAGCAGCCCAGCGGGACTAGCGGAACTTAGCACAGATACGCAGTATTTT

V gene: TRBV5-6
J gene: TRBJ2-2
D gene: TRBD1
clone size: .
CDR3 length: 17
CDR3 protein: CASSLSPYRGHTGELFF
CDR3 DNA: TGTGCCAGCAGCTTATCCCCTTACAGGGGACACACCGGGGAGCTGTTTTTT

V gene: TRBV2
J gene: TRBJ2-5
D gene: TRBD2
clone size: .
CDR3 length: 16
CDR3 protein: CASSERTSGSSETQYF
CDR3 DNA: TGTGCCAGCAGTGAAAGGACTAGCGGGAGCTCGGAGACCCAGTACTTC

V gene: TRBV24-1
J gene: TRBJ2-2
D gene: TRBD2
clone size: .
CDR3 length: 19
CDR3 protein: CATSDPPGGYDPNTGELFF
CDR3 DNA: TGTGCCACCAGTGATCCCCCGGGGGGGTATGATCCGAACACCGGGGAGCTGTTTTTT

V gene: TRBV9
J gene: TRBJ1-5
D gene: .
clone size: .
CDR3 length: 14
CDR3 protein: CASSAQGSNQPQHF
CDR3 DNA: TGTGCCAGCAGCGCACAGGGAAGCAATCAGCCCCAGCATTTT

V gene: TRBV9
J gene: TRBJ1-1
D gene: .
clone size: few
CDR3 length: 14
CDR3 protein: CASSVEGKNTEAFF
CDR3 DNA: TGTGCCAGCAGCGTAGAGGGGAAGAACACTGAAGCTTTCTTT

V gene: TRBV6-1
J gene: TRBJ2-7
D gene: .
clone size: .
CDR3 length: 16
CDR3 protein: CASSASIAASSYEQYF
CDR3 DNA: TGTGCCAGCAGTGCCTCGATAGCGGCAAGCTCCTACGAGCAGTACTTC

V gene: TRBV21-1
J gene: TRBJ2-7
D gene: .
clone size: .
CDR3 length: 16
CDR3 protein: CASSNPGGIRSYEQYF
CDR3 DNA: TGTGCCAGCAGCAATCCAGGGGGCATACGTTCCTACGAGCAGTACTTC

V gene: TRBV19
J gene: TRBJ2-2
D gene: .
clone size: .
CDR3 length: 15
CDR3 protein: CASSKGQGWAGELFF
CDR3 DNA: TGTGCCAGTAGTAAGGGGCAGGGTTGGGCCGGGGAGCTGTTTTTT

V gene: TRBV27
J gene: TRBJ1-5
D gene: .
clone size: .
CDR3 length: 15
CDR3 protein: CASSFLGQLNQPQHF
CDR3 DNA: TGTGCCAGCAGTTTTCTGGGGCAGCTCAATCAGCCCCAGCATTTT

V gene: TRBV11-1
J gene: TRBJ2-1
D gene: TRBD1
clone size: .
CDR3 length: 16
CDR3 protein: CASSMPGQGANYEQFF
CDR3 DNA: TGTGCCAGCAGCATGCCGGGACAGGGGGCTAACTATGAGCAGTTCTTC